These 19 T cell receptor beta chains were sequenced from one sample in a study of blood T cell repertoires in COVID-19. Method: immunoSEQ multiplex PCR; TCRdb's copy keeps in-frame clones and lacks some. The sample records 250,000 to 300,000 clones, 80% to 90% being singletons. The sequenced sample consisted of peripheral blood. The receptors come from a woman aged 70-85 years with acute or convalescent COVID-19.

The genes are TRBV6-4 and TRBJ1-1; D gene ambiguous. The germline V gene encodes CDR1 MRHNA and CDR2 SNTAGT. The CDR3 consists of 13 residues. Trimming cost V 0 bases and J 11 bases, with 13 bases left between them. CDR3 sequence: CASSDSDGASAFF. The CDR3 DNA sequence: TGTGCCAGCAGTGACTCTGACGGAGCCTCGGCTTTCTTT.

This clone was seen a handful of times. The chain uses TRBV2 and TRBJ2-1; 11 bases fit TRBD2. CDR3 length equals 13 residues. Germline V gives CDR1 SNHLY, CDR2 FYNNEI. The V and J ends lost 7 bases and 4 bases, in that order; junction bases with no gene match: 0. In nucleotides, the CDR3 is TGTGCCAGCATAGCGGGGGGGTACAATGAGCAGTTCTTC. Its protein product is CASIAGGYNEQFF.

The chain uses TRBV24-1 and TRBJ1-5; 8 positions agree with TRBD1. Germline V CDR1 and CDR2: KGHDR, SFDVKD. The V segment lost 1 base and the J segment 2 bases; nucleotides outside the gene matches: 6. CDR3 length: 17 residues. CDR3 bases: TGTGCCACCAGTGATTTTCCTCCGGGACAGGGCAATCAGCCCCAGCATTTT. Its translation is CATSDFPPGQGNQPQHF.

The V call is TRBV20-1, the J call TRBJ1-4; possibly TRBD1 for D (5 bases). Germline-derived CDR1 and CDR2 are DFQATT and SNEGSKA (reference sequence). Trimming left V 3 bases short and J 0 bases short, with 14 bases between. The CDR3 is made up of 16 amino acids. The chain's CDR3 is CSASRGDSATNEKLFF. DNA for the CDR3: TGCAGTGCTAGTCGAGGGGACTCTGCAACTAATGAAAAACTGTTTTTT.

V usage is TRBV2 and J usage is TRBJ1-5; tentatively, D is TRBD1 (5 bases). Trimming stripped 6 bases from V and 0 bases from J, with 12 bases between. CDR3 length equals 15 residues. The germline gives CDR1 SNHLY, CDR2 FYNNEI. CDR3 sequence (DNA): TGTGCCAGCAGCCCGGGGGGGTATAGCAATCAGCCCCAGCATTTT. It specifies CASSPGGYSNQPQHF.

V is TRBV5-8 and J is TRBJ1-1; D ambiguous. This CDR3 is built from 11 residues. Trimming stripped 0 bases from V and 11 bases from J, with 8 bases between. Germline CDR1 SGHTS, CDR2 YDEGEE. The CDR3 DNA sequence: TGTGCCAGCAGCTTGGGCGGTTGGGCTTTCTTT. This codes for CASSLGGWAFF. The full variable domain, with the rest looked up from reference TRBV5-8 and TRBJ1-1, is EAGVTQSPTHLIKTRGQQATLRCSPISGHTSVYWYQQALGLGLQFLLWYDEGEERNRGNFPPRFSGRQFPNYSSELNVNALELEDSALYLCASSLGGWAFFGQGTRLTVV.

Here the CDR3 reads CSVGGGRHSYNEQFF. The DNA for the CDR3 is TGCAGCGTGGGGGGGGGACGACACTCCTACAATGAGCAGTTCTTC. This rearrangement joins TRBV29-1 to TRBJ2-1, with 7 bases identical to TRBD2. V shed 6 bases, J shed 0 bases, and the junction held 8 bases outside the gene matches. The CDR3 has 15 amino acids. The germline V gene encodes CDR1 SQVTM and CDR2 ANQGSEA.

For the CDR3, the DNA is TGCGCCAGCAGCGTCTCCAGGGGCGGGACTGAAGCTTTCTTT. Protein: CASSVSRGGTEAFF. V gene TRBV5-1 combines with J gene TRBJ1-1, with a weak D call TRBD1 (6 bases). Between the trimmed V and J ends, which lost 4 bases and 5 bases, there was a span of 15 bases. CDR1 SGHRS and CDR2 YFSETQ come from the germline V gene. CDR3 length equals 14 residues.

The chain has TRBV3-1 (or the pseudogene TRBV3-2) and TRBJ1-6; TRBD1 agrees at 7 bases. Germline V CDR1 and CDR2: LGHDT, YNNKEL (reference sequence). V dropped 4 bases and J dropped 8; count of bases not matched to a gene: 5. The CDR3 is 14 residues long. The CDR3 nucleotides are TGTGCCAGCAGCCCGGGACAGTTTTATTCACCCCTCCACTTT. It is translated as CASSPGQFYSPLHF.

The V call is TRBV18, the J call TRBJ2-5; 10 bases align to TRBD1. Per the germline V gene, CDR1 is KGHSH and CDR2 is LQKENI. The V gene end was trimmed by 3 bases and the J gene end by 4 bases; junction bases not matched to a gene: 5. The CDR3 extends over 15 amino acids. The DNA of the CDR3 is TGTGCCAGCTCACCTCGGACAGGGGGACGAGAGACCCAGTACTTC. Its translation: CASSPRTGGRETQYF.

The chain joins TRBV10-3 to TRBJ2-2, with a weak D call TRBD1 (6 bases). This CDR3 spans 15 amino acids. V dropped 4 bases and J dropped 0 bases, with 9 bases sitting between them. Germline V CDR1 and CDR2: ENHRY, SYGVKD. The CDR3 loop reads CAISAGTPNTGELFF. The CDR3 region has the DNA TGTGCCATCAGTGCGGGGACACCGAACACCGGGGAGCTGTTTTTT.

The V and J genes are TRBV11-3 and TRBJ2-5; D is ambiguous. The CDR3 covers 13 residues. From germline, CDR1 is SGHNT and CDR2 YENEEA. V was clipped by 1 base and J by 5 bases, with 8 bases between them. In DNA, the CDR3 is TGTGCCAGCAGCTTAGGTCCCGTGGAGACCCAGTACTTC. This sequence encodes CASSLGPVETQYF.

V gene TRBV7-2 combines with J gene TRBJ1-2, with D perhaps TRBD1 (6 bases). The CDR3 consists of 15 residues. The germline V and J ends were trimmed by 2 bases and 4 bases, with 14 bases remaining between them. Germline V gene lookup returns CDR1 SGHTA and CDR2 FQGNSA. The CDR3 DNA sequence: TGTGCCAGCAGCTTAAGATTTGGGGGCGGCTATGGCTACACCTTC. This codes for CASSLRFGGGYGYTF.

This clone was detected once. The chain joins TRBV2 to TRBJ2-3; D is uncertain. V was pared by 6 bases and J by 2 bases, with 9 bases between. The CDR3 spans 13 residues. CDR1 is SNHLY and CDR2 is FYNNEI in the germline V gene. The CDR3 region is CASSPGFTDTQYF. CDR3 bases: TGTGCCAGCAGCCCCGGGTTCACAGATACGCAGTATTTT.

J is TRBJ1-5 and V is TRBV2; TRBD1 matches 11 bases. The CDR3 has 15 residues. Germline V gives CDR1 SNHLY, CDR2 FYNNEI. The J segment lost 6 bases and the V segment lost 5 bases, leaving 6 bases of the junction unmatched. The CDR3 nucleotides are TGTGCCAGCAGTACCGGGACAGGGGGGAGTCAGCCCCAGCATTTT. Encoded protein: CASSTGTGGSQPQHF.

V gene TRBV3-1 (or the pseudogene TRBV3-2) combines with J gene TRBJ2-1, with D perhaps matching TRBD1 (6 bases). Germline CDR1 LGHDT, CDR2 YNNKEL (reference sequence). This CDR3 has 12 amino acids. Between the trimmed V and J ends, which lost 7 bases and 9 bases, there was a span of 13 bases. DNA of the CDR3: TGTGCCAGCACGAGGGGGAAGGGTGAGCAGTTCTTC. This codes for CASTRGKGEQFF.

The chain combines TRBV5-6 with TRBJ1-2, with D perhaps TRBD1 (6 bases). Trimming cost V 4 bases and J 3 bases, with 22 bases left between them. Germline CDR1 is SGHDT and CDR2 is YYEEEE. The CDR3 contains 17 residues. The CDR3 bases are TGTGCCAGCAGCCTAAGGACAGACCATCCTAATGACTATGGCTACACCTTC. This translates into CASSLRTDHPNDYGYTF.

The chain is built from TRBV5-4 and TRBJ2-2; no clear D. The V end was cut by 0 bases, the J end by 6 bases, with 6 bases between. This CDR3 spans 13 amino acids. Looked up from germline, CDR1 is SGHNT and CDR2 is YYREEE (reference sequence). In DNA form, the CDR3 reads TGTGCCAGCAGCTTGGAGCCACCCGGGGAGCTGTTTTTT. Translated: CASSLEPPGELFF.

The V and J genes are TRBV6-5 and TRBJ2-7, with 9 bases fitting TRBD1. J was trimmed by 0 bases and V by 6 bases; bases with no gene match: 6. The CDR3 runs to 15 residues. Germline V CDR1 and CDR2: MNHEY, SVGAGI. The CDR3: CASSLGQGLSYEQYF. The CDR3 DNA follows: TGTGCCAGCAGCCTTGGACAGGGGCTCTCCTACGAGCAGTACTTC.